The TCR beta chain described here comes from a study of OX40 agonist ivuxolimab in advanced cancers. At the level of the study: With ivuxolimab, an agonistic anti-OX40 (CD134) antibody, patients were treated. Intravenous ivuxolimab was administered to patients every 2 weeks at 0.01 to 10 mg/kg.

Assay: immunoSEQ multiplex PCR; the TCRdb copy retains only in-frame clones and omits some. The sample includes some 80,000 clones, 90% to 95% of them seen just once. Germline CDR1 and CDR2: SEHNR and FQNEAQ (reference sequence). The length of the CDR3 is 14 residues. With V trimmed by 5 bases and J by 5 bases, 5 bases remained unmatched. The clonotype originates from an adult with an advanced solid tumor such as melanoma, head and neck, liver or kidney cancer. The sample consisted of CD4+ or CD8+ T cells sorted from blood, taken in a trial of the OX40 agonist ivuxolimab. The V and J genes are TRBV7-9 and TRBJ2-3, with TRBD2 identical over 9 bases. DNA for the CDR3: TGTGCCAGCAGCCATCGACTAGCGGTAGATACGCAGTATTTT. Translation gives CASSHRLAVDTQYF.